This is a list of T cell receptor beta chains from one sample in a study of shared clonotypes between healthy human individuals. Method: immunoSEQ multiplex PCR; TCRdb's copy keeps in-frame clones and lacks some. This sample has 640,000 or so clones, with more than 70% found just once. Sequencing was carried out using memory CD4+ T cells sorted from blood. The receptors shown here come from a woman in her twenties or thirties in good health. Each CDR3 is given with its conserved first and last residue. The D gene is left open where the match is weak. Clone size is not always given. Where it is, it says once, few, many or a class for expanded clones.

clone_size,j_call,d_call,v_call,cdr3_nt,cdr3_aa
.,TRBJ2-1,TRBD1,TRBV14,TGTGCCAGCAGCCGCCCCGGGACAGCCTACAATGAGCAGTTCTTC,CASSRPGTAYNEQFF
.,TRBJ2-1,.,TRBV27,TGTGCCAGCCACAGTCGGGGGCTTCGGCAGTTCTTC,CASHSRGLRQFF
.,TRBJ2-5,.,TRBV2,TGTGCCAGCAGATTACAGGGAGAGACCCAGTACTTC,CASRLQGETQYF
.,TRBJ2-1,TRBD2,TRBV10-3,TGTGCCATCAGTGAGTCGACGGCTAGCGGAGATTACAATGAGCAGTTCTTC,CAISESTASGDYNEQFF
.,TRBJ2-5,TRBD1,TRBV5-4,TGTGCCAGCAGCTCTACCGGGACAGGGGAGGGGGAGACCCAGTACTTC,CASSSTGTGEGETQYF
.,TRBJ2-1,.,TRBV5-1,TGCGCCAGCAAGGTTGATAGCCTTAACAATGAGCAGTTCTTC,CASKVDSLNNEQFF
.,TRBJ1-6,.,TRBV30,TGTGCCTGGAGTTCGGGGGTCTCCTATAATTCACCCCTCCACTTT,CAWSSGVSYNSPLHF
.,TRBJ1-4,TRBD1,TRBV27,TGTGCCAGCAGTCCCGGGGACAGGGCCGTTAAAAAACTGTTTTTT,CASSPGDRAVKKLFF
.,TRBJ1-5,.,TRBV30,TGTGCCTGGAGTTTTGCTTGCAATCAGCCCCAGCATTTT,CAWSFACNQPQHF
few,TRBJ2-1,TRBD1,TRBV10-3,TGTGCCATCAGTCCCGGGACAGAATACAATGAGCAGTTCTTC,CAISPGTEYNEQFF
.,TRBJ1-4,TRBD1,TRBV5-1,TGCGCCAGCAGCCGAATTGGGGGGACAGGGAGTGAAAAACTGTTTTTT,CASSRIGGTGSEKLFF
.,TRBJ2-7,.,TRBV5-1,TGCGCCAGCAGCCTGGCCCTCCGACTAGGTGGAACCTACGAGCAGTACTTC,CASSLALRLGGTYEQYF
.,TRBJ1-1,.,TRBV18,TGTGCCAGCTCACCACGGGGGGCGCATAACACTGAAGCTTTCTTT,CASSPRGAHNTEAFF
.,TRBJ1-5,.,TRBV25-1,TGTGCCAGCAGTGACTCAGGGCCCCAGCATTTT,CASSDSGPQHF
.,TRBJ2-7,.,TRBV5-4,TGTGCCAGCAGCTTGGTAAGCGAGCAGTACTTC,CASSLVSEQYF